This TCR beta chain was recovered during a study of blood T cell repertoires in COVID-19. For the study at large: Samples taken during acute and convalescent COVID-19 were collected in the United States, Italy and Spain. Nucleic acid was either cDNA or gDNA, and it came from T cells, B-cell-depleted T cells, or PBMCs.

Source study methods: Estimates of nucleated cell counts were drawn from the amplification of reference gene primers. TCRdb's copy holds only in-frame clones and misses some; the assay was immunoSEQ multiplex PCR. V and J calls plus clone size are reproduced from that table; the DNA served to infer D and trimming. Of 130,000 to 150,000 clones listed, around 81% were seen once; the top ten hold roughly 13%. Specimen: peripheral blood. This sequence was found in a man aged 60 to 75 with active or convalescent COVID-19.

The DNA for the CDR3 is TGTGCCAGTAGTCTCCAGACTAGCGCAGACACCGGGGAGCTGTTTTTT. Translation gives CASSLQTSADTGELFF. The genes are TRBV19 and TRBJ2-2; 8 bases are shared with TRBD2. This CDR3 has 16 amino acids. The junction had 8 bases not matched to a gene; V was cut back by 5 bases and J by 3 bases. The germline V gene has CDR1 LNHDA and CDR2 SQIVND (reference sequence).